A selection of T cell receptor beta chains follows, all from one sample in a study of shared clonotypes between healthy human individuals. TCRdb keeps only in-frame clones here, not all; method: immunoSEQ multiplex PCR. In the table there are about 2,500,000 clones, approximately 90% of which are singletons. The sample comprised naive CD4+ T cells sorted from blood. Receptor source: a man between 18 and 35 years old in good health. Each CDR3 is given with its conserved first and last residue. The D gene is left open where the match is weak. Clone size appears in some rows only: once, few, many, or a class for an expanded clone.

TRBJ1-1 TRBV23-1 . . TGCGCCAGCAGTGGAACTAATGTAACAGCGAACACTGAAGCTTTCTTT CASSGTNVTANTEAFF
TRBJ1-1 TRBV30 . . TGTGCCTGGTACAGGGACATGAACACTGAAGCTTTCTTT CAWYRDMNTEAFF
TRBJ2-5 TRBV5-1 once TRBD1 TGCGCCAGCAGTTACGGCAGGGGGCCAGAGACCCAGTACTTC CASSYGRGPETQYF
TRBJ2-5 TRBV7-2 . . TGTGCCAGCAGCCCCTATTCGGCTAGACGGGCAGAGACCCAGTACTTC CASSPYSARRAETQYF
TRBJ1-2 TRBV10-3 few TRBD1 TGTGCCATCACCCCGGGCAGGGGGCTCGGTGGCTACACCTTC CAITPGRGLGGYTF
TRBJ2-7 TRBV28 once TRBD2 TGTGCCACTTCGGGGGGGCCTTACGAGCAGTACTTC CATSGGPYEQYF
TRBJ2-5 TRBV15 . . TGTGCCACCAGCAGAGGCGCGGACGGAGAGACCCAGTACTTC CATSRGADGETQYF
TRBJ2-1 TRBV7-2 . . TGTGCCAGCAGCTTTAATAGCGTCGTTTCCTACAATGAGCAGTTCTTC CASSFNSVVSYNEQFF
TRBJ2-3 TRBV9 . TRBD2 TGTGCCAGCAGCGCACGATCGGGCGGGGGGAGCACAGATACGCAGTATTTT CASSARSGGGSTDTQYF
TRBJ2-7 TRBV30 . . TGTGCCTGGACGCAGGTAGGATACGAGCAGTACTTC CAWTQVGYEQYF
TRBJ2-3 TRBV9 . . TGTGCCAGCAGCGTAGCAGGTGGCGGGAGCACAGATACGCAGTATTTT CASSVAGGGSTDTQYF
TRBJ2-5 TRBV7-2 . TRBD2 TGTGCCAGCAGCTTAGTTCCAGCGGGGGGGCTAAAGACCCAGTACTTC CASSLVPAGGLKTQYF
TRBJ1-4 TRBV5-1 . TRBD1 TGCGCCAGCAGCGGGACAGGGACCCCTAATGAAAAACTGTTTTTT CASSGTGTPNEKLFF